This entry lists 8 T cell receptor beta chains sequenced from one sample in a study of lymphopenia after photon versus proton radiotherapy. The assay was immunoSEQ multiplex PCR, and TCRdb's table has in-frame clones only and misses some. The sample includes over 15,000 clones, roughly nine tenths seen only once; the top ten take 8% to 10%. This material consisted of peripheral blood, taken from a patient treated with proton-based radiotherapy. The receptors were gathered from a man in his sixties or seventies with pancreatic cancer.

J is TRBJ2-1 and V is TRBV10-2; D is uncertain. The CDR3 is 16 amino acids. V was shortened by 3 bases and J by 0 bases, with 12 bases between the two germline ends. Germline CDR1 and CDR2: WSHSY and SAAADI. The CDR3: CASSDKERSSYNEQFF. CDR3 coding DNA: TGCGCCAGCAGTGACAAGGAGCGAAGCTCCTACAATGAGCAGTTCTTC.

In its sample, this clone was seen once. V is TRBV25-1 and J is TRBJ2-4; D might be TRBD2 (6 bases). The CDR3 is 15 amino acids. The V and J ends lost 1 base and 7 bases respectively, with 14 bases between them. CDR1 MGHDK and CDR2 SYGVNS come from the germline V gene. CDR3 loop: CASSESGRGHNIQYF. CDR3 nucleotide sequence: TGTGCCAGCAGTGAATCCGGGCGGGGTCATAACATTCAGTACTTC.

This rearrangement joins TRBV14 to TRBJ1-2; perhaps TRBD1 as D (5 bases). CDR3 size: 15 residues. Germline values: CDR1 SGHDN, CDR2 FVKESK. The V end lost 4 bases, the J end lost 7 bases, and 19 bases lay between the germline ends. The CDR3 DNA reads TGTGCCAGCAGCCCCTCCGGGGGGGGGAAGGCTGGCTACACCTTC. Protein: CASSPSGGGKAGYTF.

This chain connects TRBV5-1 to TRBJ1-5, with D hard to call. CDR1 is SGHRS and CDR2 is YFSETQ in the germline V gene. Trimming cost V 4 bases and J 3 bases, with 8 bases left between them. The CDR3 length is 13 residues. This chain's CDR3 is CASSEFTNQPQHF. The CDR3 region has the DNA TGCGCCAGCAGCGAATTCACCAATCAGCCCCAGCATTTT.

The chain is built from TRBV2 and TRBJ2-2, with 7 bases that match TRBD1. V trimming: 6 bases; J trimming: 2 bases; junction bases outside the gene matches: 6. Germline lookup yields CDR1 SNHLY and CDR2 FYNNEI. CDR3 length: 15 amino acids. CDR3 protein: CASRADRVNTGELFF. CDR3 in DNA: TGTGCCAGCAGAGCCGACAGGGTTAACACCGGGGAGCTGTTTTTT.

V gene TRBV7-8 combines with J gene TRBJ2-2; perhaps TRBD1 as D (5 bases). The V end was cut by 3 bases, the J end by 3 bases, with 11 bases between. The CDR3 extends over 15 amino acids. CDR1 is SGHVS and CDR2 is FQNEAQ in the germline V gene. The CDR3 protein is CASSLGQGDTGELFF. CDR3 DNA sequence: TGTGCCAGCAGCTTGGGGCAGGGCGACACCGGGGAGCTGTTTTTT.

This chain uses TRBV6-1 with TRBJ1-1; D gene uncertain. Germline loops: CDR1 MNHNS, CDR2 SASEGT. The V and J ends lost 2 bases and 1 base respectively, with 14 bases between them. The CDR3 sequence is 16 residues long. In DNA, the CDR3 is TGTGCCAGCAGTGAACCCCCAGGAAGGGCGAACACTGAAGCTTTCTTT. Its protein is CASSEPPGRANTEAFF.

The chain couples TRBV30 to TRBJ1-3; 9 positions match TRBD1. Trimming at V came to 0 bases and at J to 4 bases, leaving 4 bases not matched to a gene. CDR1 GTSNPN and CDR2 SVGIG come from the germline V gene (reference sequence). This CDR3 is built from 15 residues. CDR3 loop: CAWSVPGTGGNTIYF. In DNA form, the CDR3 reads TGTGCCTGGAGTGTACCCGGGACAGGGGGAAACACCATATATTTT.